The clone carrying this T cell receptor (beta chain) was counted at least ten times. The antigen is unknown. TCRdb redid the clone calls on the PCR reads using MiXCR. The table lists around 19,000 clones, about 11% of them singletons. Germline assignment: CDR1 SEHNR and CDR2 FQNEAQ (reference sequence). V lost 4 bases, J lost 3 bases, and 4 bases lay in between. The CDR3 has 12 amino acids. This entry comes from a study of metastatic and nonmetastatic thyroid tumors. As for the study in general: Samples came from malignant and benign thyroid patients, and repertoires were compared across blood and tumor or nodule tissue.

The study's findings and limits: Within blood and tumor, benign nodules reportedly had significantly lower TCR beta diversity than malignant thyroid tumors did.

Patients had received no treatment of any kind before thyroid surgery. The chain couples TRBV7-9 to TRBJ1-5; D call uncertain. This TCR derives from a female donor with papillary thyroid cancer or a benign thyroid nodule (not recorded which). Some clones in this sample may be carry-over from other donors' samples. Material for sequencing was blood. In DNA, the CDR3 is TGTGCCAGCAGCTCCTTCAATCAGCCCCAGCATTTT. Translated: CASSSFNQPQHF.